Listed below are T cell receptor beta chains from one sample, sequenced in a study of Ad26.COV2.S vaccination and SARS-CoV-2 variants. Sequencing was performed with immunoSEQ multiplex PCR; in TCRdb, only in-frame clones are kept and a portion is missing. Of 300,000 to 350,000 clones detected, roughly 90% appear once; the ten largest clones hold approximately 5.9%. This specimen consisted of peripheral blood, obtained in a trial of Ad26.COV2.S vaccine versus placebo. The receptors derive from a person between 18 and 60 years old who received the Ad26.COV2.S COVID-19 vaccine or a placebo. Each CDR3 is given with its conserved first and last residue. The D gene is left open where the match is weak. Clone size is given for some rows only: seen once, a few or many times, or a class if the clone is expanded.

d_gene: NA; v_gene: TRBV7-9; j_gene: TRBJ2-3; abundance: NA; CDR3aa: CASSSGGRRRLGTQYF; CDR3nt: TGTGCCAGCAGCTCTGGGGGGCGCCGGCGGTTGGGTACGCAGTATTTT
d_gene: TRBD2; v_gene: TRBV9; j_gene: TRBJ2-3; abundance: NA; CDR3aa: CASSGLTSGLPSDTQYF; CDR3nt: TGTGCCAGCAGCGGTCTGACTAGCGGGCTCCCCTCGGATACGCAGTATTTT
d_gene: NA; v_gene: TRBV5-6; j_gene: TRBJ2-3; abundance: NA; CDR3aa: CASRTRGGDTQYF; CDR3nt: TGTGCCAGCAGGACCCGAGGGGGAGATACGCAGTATTTT
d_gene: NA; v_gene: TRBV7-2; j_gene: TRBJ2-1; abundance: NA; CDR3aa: CASTSVGGPQKTNNEQFF; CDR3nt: TGTGCCAGCACCTCGGTAGGGGGACCACAAAAAACGAACAATGAGCAGTTCTTC
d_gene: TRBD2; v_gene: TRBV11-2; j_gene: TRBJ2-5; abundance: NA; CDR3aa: CASSLGGSGGRETQYF; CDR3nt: TGTGCCAGCAGCTTAGGTGGTAGCGGGGGGAGGGAGACCCAGTACTTC
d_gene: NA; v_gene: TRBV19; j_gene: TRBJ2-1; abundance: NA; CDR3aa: CASRFSISSLSGGQFF; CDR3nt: TGTGCCAGTAGGTTCAGCATATCTTCACTCTCTGGGGGGCAGTTCTTC
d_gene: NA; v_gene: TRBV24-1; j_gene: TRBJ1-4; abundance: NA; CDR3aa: CATSDDGPCHTNEKLFF; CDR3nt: TGTGCCACCAGTGATGACGGGCCCTGTCATACTAATGAAAAACTGTTTTTT
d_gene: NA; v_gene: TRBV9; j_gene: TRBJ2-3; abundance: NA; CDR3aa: CASSLSTPTDTQYF; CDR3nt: TGTGCCAGCAGCCTCTCTACCCCCACAGATACGCAGTATTTT
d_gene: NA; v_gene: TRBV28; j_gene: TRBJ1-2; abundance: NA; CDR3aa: CASSQVQGGYTF; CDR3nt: TGTGCCAGCAGTCAAGTACAGGGTGGCTACACCTTC
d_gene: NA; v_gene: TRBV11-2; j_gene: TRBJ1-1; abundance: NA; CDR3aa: CASSLYSAEAFF; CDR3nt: TGTGCCAGCAGCTTATACTCCGCTGAAGCTTTCTTT
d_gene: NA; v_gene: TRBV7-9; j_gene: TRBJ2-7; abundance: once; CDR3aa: CASSLDTGEQYF; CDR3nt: TGTGCCAGCAGCTTAGATACGGGGGAGCAGTACTTC
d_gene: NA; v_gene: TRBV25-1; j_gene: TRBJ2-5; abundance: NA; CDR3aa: CASSLRGSGLQETQYF; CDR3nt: TGTGCCAGCAGCCTTCGGGGCAGTGGGCTGCAAGAGACCCAGTACTTC
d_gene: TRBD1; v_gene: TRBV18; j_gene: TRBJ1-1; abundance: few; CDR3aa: CASSPRQGNTEAFF; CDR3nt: TGTGCCAGCTCACCACGACAGGGGAACACTGAAGCTTTCTTT
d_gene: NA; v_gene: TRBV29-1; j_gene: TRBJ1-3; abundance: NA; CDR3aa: CSVGETYSIPNSGNTIYF; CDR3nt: TGCAGCGTTGGAGAGACATACAGCATCCCCAACTCTGGAAACACCATATATTTT
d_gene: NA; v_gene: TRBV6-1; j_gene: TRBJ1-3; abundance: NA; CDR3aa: CASSAEISPGRAGNTIYF; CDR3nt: TGTGCCAGCAGTGCAGAAATCAGTCCAGGACGAGCTGGAAACACCATATATTTT